These 17 T cell receptor beta chains were sequenced from one sample in a study of T cell responses to AZD1222 COVID-19 vaccine. Clones were read by immunoSEQ multiplex PCR, and TCRdb kept only the in-frame ones, dropping some. This sample has 120,000 or so clones, with approximately 92% found just once. Source: peripheral blood, taken 28 days after the second AZD1222 dose. Receptors were obtained from an adult who received the AZD1222 COVID-19 vaccine.

This chain joins TRBV5-1 and TRBJ2-7; D ambiguous. The CDR3 spans 12 residues. Deletions cut 0 bases from V and 2 bases from J, with 3 bases between. The germline V gene has CDR1 SGHRS and CDR2 YFSETQ. The CDR3 sequence is CASSLVPYEQYF. For the CDR3, the DNA is TGCGCCAGCAGCTTGGTTCCCTACGAGCAGTACTTC.

This clone has a handful of counts. The chain has TRBV12-3 or TRBV12-4 and TRBJ2-2, with D perhaps matching TRBD1 (6 bases). Deletions cut 8 bases from V and 3 bases from J, with 7 bases between. This CDR3 contains 12 residues. In DNA form, the CDR3 reads TGTGCCAGCGGACAGCACACCGGGGAGCTGTTTTTT. This translates into CASGQHTGELFF.

The gene calls are TRBV18 and TRBJ1-6, with D maybe TRBD1 (5 bases). Germline-derived CDR1 and CDR2 are KGHSH and LQKENI. V was clipped by 2 bases and J by 8 bases, with 13 bases between them. The CDR3 is 15 amino acids. DNA for the CDR3: TGTGCCAGCTCACCAGGTCCAGGGAAAGATTCACCCCTCCACTTT. Translating it yields CASSPGPGKDSPLHF.

This clone was detected once. V usage is TRBV27 and J usage is TRBJ1-1; D not certain. Trimming took off 2 bases at V and 4 bases at J, with 11 bases between the two ends. The CDR3 contains 14 residues. CDR1 and CDR2 from the germline V gene are MNHEY and SMNVEV (reference sequence). The CDR3 protein is CASSLEVWGTEAFF. The CDR3 bases are TGTGCCAGCAGTTTAGAGGTCTGGGGCACTGAAGCTTTCTTT.

The chain uses TRBV25-1 and TRBJ1-1; the D gene is possibly TRBD1 (6 bases). Germline loops: CDR1 MGHDK, CDR2 SYGVNS. V was cut by 3 bases and J by 7 bases, with 9 bases left in between. The CDR3 covers 12 residues. The CDR3 region has the DNA TGTGCCAGCAGTGAGGGGGGCGGTGAAGCTTTCTTT. This sequence encodes CASSEGGGEAFF.

This clone was detected only once. The V and J genes are TRBV7-2 and TRBJ2-1, with TRBD2 identical over 12 bases. Germline V CDR1 and CDR2: SGHTA, FQGNSA. V trimming: 5 bases; J trimming: 7 bases; junction bases outside the gene matches: 6. The CDR3 has 15 residues. CDR3 bases: TGTGCCAGCAGCCAAAGGACTAGCGGGACGAATGAGCAGTTCTTC. It yields the protein CASSQRTSGTNEQFF. Together with reference TRBV7-2 and TRBJ2-1, the CDR3 gives the full variable domain: GAGVSQSPSNKVTEKGKDVELRCDPISGHTALYWYRQSLGQGLEFLIYFQGNSAPDKSGLPSDRFSAERTGGSVSTLTIQRTQQEDSAVYLCASSQRTSGTNEQFFGPGTRLTVL.

The V gene is TRBV18, the J gene TRBJ1-1, with D possibly matching TRBD1 (6 bases). Germline V CDR1 and CDR2: KGHSH, LQKENI. V was cut by 3 bases and J by 0 bases, with 14 bases left in between. The CDR3 covers 16 residues. The CDR3 loop reads CASSPQYGQMNTEAFF. CDR3 coding DNA: TGTGCCAGCTCACCCCAGTATGGACAGATGAACACTGAAGCTTTCTTT.

This clone showed up just once. The chain is built from TRBV5-4 and TRBJ1-1; 7 positions agree with TRBD1. CDR1 is SGHNT and CDR2 is YYREEE in the germline V gene (reference sequence). The CDR3 covers 13 residues. V shed 0 bases and J 8 bases; nucleotides not matched to a gene: 4. The chain's CDR3 is CASSLGGQIEAFF. CDR3 sequence (DNA): TGTGCCAGCAGCTTGGGGGGACAGATAGAAGCTTTCTTT.

This rearrangement joins TRBV19 to TRBJ1-5; D is possibly TRBD1 (5 bases). V was cut by 4 bases and J by 4 bases, with 14 bases left in between. Germline V lookup: CDR1 LNHDA, CDR2 SQIVND (reference sequence). The CDR3 is 15 amino acids. CDR3 sequence: CASSTPGRGNQPQHF. CDR3 DNA: TGTGCCAGTAGTACTCCGGGACGGGGAAATCAGCCCCAGCATTTT.

Only one count was recorded for this clone. This chain uses TRBV28 with TRBJ1-5; 7 positions agree with TRBD1. V shed 5 bases, J shed 7 bases, and the junction held 8 bases outside the gene matches. The V gene's germline CDR1 is MDHEN and CDR2 SYDVKM. The CDR3 consists of 14 residues. The CDR3 DNA follows: TGTGCCAGCAGTCCGGGGACAGCATCACAGCCCCAGCATTTT. It translates to CASSPGTASQPQHF.

V is TRBV6-5 and J is TRBJ2-2; 8 bases line up with TRBD1. With 5 bases clipped from V and 1 base from J, the junction kept 3 bases outside the gene matches. Looked up from germline, CDR1 is MNHEY and CDR2 is SVGAGI. The CDR3 has 15 amino acids. The CDR3 DNA is TGTGCCAGCAGTCCCGGGACAGGGAACACCGGGGAGCTGTTTTTT. Protein product: CASSPGTGNTGELFF.

This clone was seen just once. The chain links TRBV19 to TRBJ2-2, with 9 bases identical to TRBD1. Germline trimming cut 9 bases from V and 6 bases from J; bases unmatched to any gene: 5. The length of the CDR3 is 13 residues. CDR1 is LNHDA and CDR2 is SQIVND in the germline V gene (reference sequence). CDR3: CASKRQGAGELFF. In DNA form, the CDR3 reads TGTGCCAGCAAAAGACAGGGGGCCGGGGAGCTGTTTTTT.

V usage is TRBV28 and J usage is TRBJ1-1, with D uncertain. The CDR3 extends over 18 amino acids. V was trimmed by 3 bases and J by 0 bases, leaving 20 bases between them. Germline lookup yields CDR1 MDHEN and CDR2 SYDVKM. CDR3 in amino acids: CASSFWEWASFMNTEAFF. CDR3 in DNA: TGTGCCAGCAGTTTCTGGGAGTGGGCCAGTTTTATGAACACTGAAGCTTTCTTT.

The chain is built from TRBV6-5 and TRBJ2-7; no definite D call. V lost 7 bases to trimming and J lost 3 bases, with 10 bases between them. The germline CDR1 and CDR2 sequences are MNHEY and SVGAGI. This CDR3 is built from 12 residues. CDR3 bases: TGTGCCAGCAAGGGTTTTGACTACGAGCAGTACTTC. Amino acid sequence: CASKGFDYEQYF.

This clone was recorded a few times. The CDR3 reads CSVGGIGGTASYEQYF. Written as DNA, the CDR3 is TGCAGCGTTGGAGGAATTGGAGGGACTGCCTCCTACGAGCAGTACTTC. The chain carries TRBV29-1 and TRBJ2-7, with TRBD2 as a possible D gene (6 bases). Germline CDR1 SQVTM, CDR2 ANQGSEA. The CDR3 totals 16 residues. Deletions cut 4 bases from V and 0 bases from J, with 19 bases between.

The chain couples TRBV18 to TRBJ2-1, with 8 bases fitting TRBD2. The V gene's germline CDR1 is KGHSH and CDR2 LQKENI. Germline trimming cut 10 bases from V and 8 bases from J; bases unmatched to any gene: 10. This CDR3 region has 13 residues. In DNA, the CDR3 is TGTGCCACCCTTAGCGGGATGGGCGATGAGCAGTTCTTC. Translated: CATLSGMGDEQFF.

This clone was counted a single time. The chain couples TRBV28 to TRBJ1-4; no clear D. Germline V gene data show CDR1 as MDHEN and CDR2 as SYDVKM. This CDR3 contains 11 residues. Trimming left V 8 bases short and J 4 bases short, with 5 bases between. CDR3 sequence reads: CASENNEKLFF. In nucleotides, the CDR3 is TGTGCCAGCGAGAATAATGAAAAACTGTTTTTT.